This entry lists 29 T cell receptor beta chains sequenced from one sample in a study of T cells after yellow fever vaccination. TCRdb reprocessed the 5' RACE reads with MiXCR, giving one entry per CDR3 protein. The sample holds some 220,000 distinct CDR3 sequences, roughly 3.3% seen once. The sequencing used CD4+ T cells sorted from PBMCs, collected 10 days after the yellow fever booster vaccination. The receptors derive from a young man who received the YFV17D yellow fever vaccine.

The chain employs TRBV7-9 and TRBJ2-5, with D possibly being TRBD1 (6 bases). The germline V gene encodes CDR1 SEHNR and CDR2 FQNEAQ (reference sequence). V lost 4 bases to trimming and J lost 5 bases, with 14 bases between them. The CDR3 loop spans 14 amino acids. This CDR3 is CASSWVGGQETQYF. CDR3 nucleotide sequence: TGTGCCAGCAGCTGGGTAGGGGGTCAGGAGACCCAGTACTTC.

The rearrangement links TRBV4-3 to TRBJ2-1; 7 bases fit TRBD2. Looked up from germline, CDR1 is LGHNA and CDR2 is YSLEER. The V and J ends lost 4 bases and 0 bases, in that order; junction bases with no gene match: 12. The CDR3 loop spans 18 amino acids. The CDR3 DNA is TGCGCCAGCAGCCCGCGAGGGGTAGCGGGTCTCTCCTACAATGAGCAGTTCTTC. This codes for CASSPRGVAGLSYNEQFF.

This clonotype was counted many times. CDR3 nucleotides: TGCGCCAGCAGCTTGGCGGGGGGCGTGAACATTCAGTACTTC. Protein: CASSLAGGVNIQYF. This chain joins TRBV5-1 and TRBJ2-4; a possible D gene is TRBD2 (7 bases). The CDR3 has 14 amino acids. CDR1 and CDR2 from the germline V gene are SGHRS and YFSETQ. V was trimmed by 0 bases and J by 7 bases, leaving 11 bases between them.

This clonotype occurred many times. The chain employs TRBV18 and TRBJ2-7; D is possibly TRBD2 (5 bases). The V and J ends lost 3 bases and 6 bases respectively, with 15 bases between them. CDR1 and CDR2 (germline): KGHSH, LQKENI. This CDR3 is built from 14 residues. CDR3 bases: TGTGCCAGCTCACCCGGGGTGACGCTAGGCGAGCAGTACTTC. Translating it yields CASSPGVTLGEQYF.

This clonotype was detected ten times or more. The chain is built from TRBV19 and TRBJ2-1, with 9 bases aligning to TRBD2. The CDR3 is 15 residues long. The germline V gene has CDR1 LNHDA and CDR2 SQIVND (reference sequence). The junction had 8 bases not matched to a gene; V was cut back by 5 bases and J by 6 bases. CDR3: CASSATSGTVNEQFF. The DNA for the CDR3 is TGTGCCAGTAGTGCGACTAGCGGAACGGTCAATGAGCAGTTCTTC.

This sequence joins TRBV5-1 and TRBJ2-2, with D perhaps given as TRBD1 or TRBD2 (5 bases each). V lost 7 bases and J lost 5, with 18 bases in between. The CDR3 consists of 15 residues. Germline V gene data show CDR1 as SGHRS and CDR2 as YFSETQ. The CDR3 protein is CASGRDPTGTGELFF. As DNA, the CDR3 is TGCGCCAGCGGCCGGGACCCCACGGGAACCGGGGAGCTGTTTTTT.

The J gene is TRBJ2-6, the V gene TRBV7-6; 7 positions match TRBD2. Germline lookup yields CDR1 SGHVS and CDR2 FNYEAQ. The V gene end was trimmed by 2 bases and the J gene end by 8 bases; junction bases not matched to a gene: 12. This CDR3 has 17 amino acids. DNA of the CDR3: TGTGCCAGCAGCTTAATGATCAGCGGGACCGGGACCAACGTCCTGACTTTC. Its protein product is CASSLMISGTGTNVLTF.

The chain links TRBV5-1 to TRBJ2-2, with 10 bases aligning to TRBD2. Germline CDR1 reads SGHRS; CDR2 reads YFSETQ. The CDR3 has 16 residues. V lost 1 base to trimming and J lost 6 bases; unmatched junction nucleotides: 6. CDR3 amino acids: CASSLLTSGVSGELFF. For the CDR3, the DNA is TGCGCCAGCAGCTTGCTTACTAGCGGGGTCTCCGGGGAGCTGTTTTTT.

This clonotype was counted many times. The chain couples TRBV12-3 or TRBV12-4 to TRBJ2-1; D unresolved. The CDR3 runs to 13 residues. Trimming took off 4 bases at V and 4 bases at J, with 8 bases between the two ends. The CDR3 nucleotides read TGTGCCAGCAGTTATGATATGTACAATGAGCAGTTCTTC. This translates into CASSYDMYNEQFF.

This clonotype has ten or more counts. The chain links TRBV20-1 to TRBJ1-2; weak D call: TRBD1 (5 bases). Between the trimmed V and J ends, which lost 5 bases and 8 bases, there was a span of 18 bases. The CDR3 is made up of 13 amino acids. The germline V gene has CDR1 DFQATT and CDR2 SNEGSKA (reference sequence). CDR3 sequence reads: CSAPPPEGRGYTF. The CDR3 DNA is TGCAGTGCTCCCCCCCCGGAGGGGCGCGGCTACACCTTC.

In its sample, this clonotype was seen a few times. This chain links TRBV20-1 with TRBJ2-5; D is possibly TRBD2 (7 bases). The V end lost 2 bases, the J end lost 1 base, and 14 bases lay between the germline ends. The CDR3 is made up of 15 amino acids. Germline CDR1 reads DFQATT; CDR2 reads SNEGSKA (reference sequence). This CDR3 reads CSARPGEGGQETQYF. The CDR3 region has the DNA TGCAGTGCTAGACCAGGGGAGGGGGGCCAAGAGACCCAGTACTTC.

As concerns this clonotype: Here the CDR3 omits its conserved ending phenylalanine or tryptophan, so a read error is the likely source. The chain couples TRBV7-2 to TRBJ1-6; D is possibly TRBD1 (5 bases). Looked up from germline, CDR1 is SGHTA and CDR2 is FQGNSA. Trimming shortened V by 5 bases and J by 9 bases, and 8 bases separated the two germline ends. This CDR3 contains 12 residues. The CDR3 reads CASSTQASPLHI. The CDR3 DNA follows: TGTGCCAGCAGCACACAGGCTTCACCCCTCCACATT.

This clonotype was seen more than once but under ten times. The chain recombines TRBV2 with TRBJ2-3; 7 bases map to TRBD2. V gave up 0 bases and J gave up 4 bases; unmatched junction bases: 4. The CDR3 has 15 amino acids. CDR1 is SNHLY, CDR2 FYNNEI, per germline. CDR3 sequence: CASSEAGRDADTQYF. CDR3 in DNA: TGTGCCAGCAGTGAAGCAGGGAGGGATGCAGATACGCAGTATTTT.

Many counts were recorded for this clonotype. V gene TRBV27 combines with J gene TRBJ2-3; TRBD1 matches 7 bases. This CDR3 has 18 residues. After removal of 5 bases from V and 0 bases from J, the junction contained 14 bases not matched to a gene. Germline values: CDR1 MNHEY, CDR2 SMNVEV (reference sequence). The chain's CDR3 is CASSPRDSHLFSTDTQYF. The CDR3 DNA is TGTGCCAGCAGTCCCCGGGACAGCCATCTATTTAGCACAGATACGCAGTATTTT.

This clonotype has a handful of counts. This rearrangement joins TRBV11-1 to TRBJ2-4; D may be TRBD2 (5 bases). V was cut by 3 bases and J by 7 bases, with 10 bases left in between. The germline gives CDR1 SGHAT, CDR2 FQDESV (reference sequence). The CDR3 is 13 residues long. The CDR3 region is CASSLEDGNIQYF. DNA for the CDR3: TGTGCCAGCAGCTTGGAGGACGGGAACATTCAGTACTTC.

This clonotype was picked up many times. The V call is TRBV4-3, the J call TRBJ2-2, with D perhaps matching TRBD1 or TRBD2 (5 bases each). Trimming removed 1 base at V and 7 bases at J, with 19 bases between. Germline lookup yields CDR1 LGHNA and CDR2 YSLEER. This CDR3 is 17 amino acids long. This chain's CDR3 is CASSQASPGRRDGELFF. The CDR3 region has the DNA TGCGCCAGCAGCCAAGCCTCACCGGGACGACGGGACGGGGAGCTGTTTTTT.

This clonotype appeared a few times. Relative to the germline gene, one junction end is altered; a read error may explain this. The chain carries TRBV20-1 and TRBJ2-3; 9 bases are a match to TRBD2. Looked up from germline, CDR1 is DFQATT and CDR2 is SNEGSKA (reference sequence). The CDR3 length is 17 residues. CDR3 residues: CSARGTSSFASTDTQYF. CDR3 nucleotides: TGCAGTGCGAGAGGGACTAGCAGCTTCGCTAGCACAGATACGCAGTATTTT.

The CDR3 loop is CASSPEPRRFENTGELFF. The CDR3 region has the DNA TGTGCCAGCAGCCCCGAACCCAGGCGATTCGAGAACACCGGGGAGCTGTTTTTT. The rearrangement uses TRBV7-2 and TRBJ2-2; D not certain. CDR3 length equals 18 residues. From germline, CDR1 is SGHTA and CDR2 FQGNSA. V lost 5 bases and J lost 1, with 20 bases in between. Full variable domain (outside the CDR3, taken from reference TRBV7-2 and TRBJ2-2): GAGVSQSPSNKVTEKGKDVELRCDPISGHTALYWYRQSLGQGLEFLIYFQGNSAPDKSGLPSDRFSAERTGGSVSTLTIQRTQQEDSAVYLCASSPEPRRFENTGELFFGEGSRLTVL.

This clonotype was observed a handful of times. CDR3 sequence (DNA): TGTGCCAGCAGCTTGGGGGGCGGTTGGACCTCCGAGCAGTACTTC. It codes for CASSLGGGWTSEQYF. This chain uses TRBV7-3 with TRBJ2-7; D possibly uses TRBD1 or TRBD2 (6 bases each). The CDR3 length is 15 residues. CDR1 is SGHTA, CDR2 FQGTGA, per germline. The V end was cut by 3 bases, the J end by 6 bases, with 18 bases between.

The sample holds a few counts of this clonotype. The CDR3 loop is CASSQGRGDTQYF. The CDR3 nucleotides read TGTGCCAGCAGCCAAGGTAGGGGAGATACGCAGTATTTT. The J gene is TRBJ2-3, the V gene TRBV3-1, with D possibly being TRBD1 (5 bases). The CDR3 runs 13 residues. V was pared by 1 base and J by 5 bases, with 7 bases between. Germline V CDR1 and CDR2: LGHDT, YNNKEL (reference sequence).

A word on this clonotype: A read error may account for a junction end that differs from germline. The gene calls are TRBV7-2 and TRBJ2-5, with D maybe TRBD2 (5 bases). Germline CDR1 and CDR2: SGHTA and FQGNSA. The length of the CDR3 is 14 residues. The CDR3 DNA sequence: TGTGGCAGCAAGTGGGTCTGGAGGCAAGAGACCCAGTACTTC. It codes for CGSKWVWRQETQYF.

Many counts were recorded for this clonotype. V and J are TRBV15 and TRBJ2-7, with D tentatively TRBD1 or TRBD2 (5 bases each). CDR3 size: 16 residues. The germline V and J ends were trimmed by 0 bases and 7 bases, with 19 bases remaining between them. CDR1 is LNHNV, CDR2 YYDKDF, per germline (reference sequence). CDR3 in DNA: TGTGCCACCAGCAGAGAAGGGGCGGCTTACCGAGGGGAGCAGTACGTC. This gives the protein CATSREGAAYRGEQYV.

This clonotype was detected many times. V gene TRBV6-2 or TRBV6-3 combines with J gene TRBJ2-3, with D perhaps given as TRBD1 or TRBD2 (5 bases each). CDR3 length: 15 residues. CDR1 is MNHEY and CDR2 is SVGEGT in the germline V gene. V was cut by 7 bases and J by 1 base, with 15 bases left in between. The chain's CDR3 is CASTPGTAGTDTQYF. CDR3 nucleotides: TGTGCCAGCACTCCGGGGACGGCGGGCACAGATACGCAGTATTTT.

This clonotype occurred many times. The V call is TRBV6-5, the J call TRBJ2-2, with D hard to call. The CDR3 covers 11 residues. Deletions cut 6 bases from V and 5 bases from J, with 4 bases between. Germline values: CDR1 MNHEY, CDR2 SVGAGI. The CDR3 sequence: CASSSTGELFF. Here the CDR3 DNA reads TGTGCCAGCAGCTCTACCGGGGAGCTGTTTTTT.

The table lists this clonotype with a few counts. This chain's CDR3 is CSASRAADSYEQYF. DNA for the CDR3: TGCAGTGCTAGTAGGGCGGCGGACTCCTACGAGCAGTACTTC. The genes are TRBV20-1 and TRBJ2-7; D is undetermined. The CDR3 length is 14 residues. Trimming removed 3 bases from V and 0 bases from J, with 12 bases in between. CDR1 and CDR2 from the germline V gene are DFQATT and SNEGSKA (reference sequence).

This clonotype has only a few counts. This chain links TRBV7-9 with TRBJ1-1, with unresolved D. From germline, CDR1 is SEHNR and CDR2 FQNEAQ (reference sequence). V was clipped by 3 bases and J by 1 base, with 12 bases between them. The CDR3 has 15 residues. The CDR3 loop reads CASSFLGRTNTEAFF. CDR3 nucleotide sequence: TGTGCCAGCAGCTTTTTGGGCAGAACGAACACTGAAGCTTTCTTT.

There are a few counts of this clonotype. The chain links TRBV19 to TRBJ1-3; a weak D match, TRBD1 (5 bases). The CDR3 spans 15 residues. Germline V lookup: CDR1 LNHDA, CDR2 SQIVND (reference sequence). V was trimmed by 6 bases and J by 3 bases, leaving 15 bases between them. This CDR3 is CASSSSRDRGNTIYF. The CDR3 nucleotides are TGTGCCAGTAGCTCTTCCCGGGACCGTGGAAACACCATATATTTT. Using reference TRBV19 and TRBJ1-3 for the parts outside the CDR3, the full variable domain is DGGITQSPKYLFRKEGQNVTLSCEQNLNHDAMYWYRQDPGQGLRLIYYSQIVNDFQKGDIAEGYSVSREKKESFPLTVTSAQKNPTAFYLCASSSSRDRGNTIYFGEGSWLTVV.

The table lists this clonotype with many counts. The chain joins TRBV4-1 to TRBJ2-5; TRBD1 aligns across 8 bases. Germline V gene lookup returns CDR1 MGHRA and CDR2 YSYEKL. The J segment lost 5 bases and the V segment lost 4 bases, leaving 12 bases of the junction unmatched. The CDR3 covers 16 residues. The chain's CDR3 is CASSRPGTGLRETQYF. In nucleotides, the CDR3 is TGCGCCAGCAGCCGACCCGGGACAGGCCTCCGGGAGACCCAGTACTTC.

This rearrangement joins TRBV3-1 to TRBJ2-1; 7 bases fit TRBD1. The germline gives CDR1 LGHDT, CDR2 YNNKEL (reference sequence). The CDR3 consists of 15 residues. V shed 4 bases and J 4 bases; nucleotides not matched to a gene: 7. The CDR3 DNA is TGTGCCAGCAGCCTTAGGGGACAGCCGTACAATGAGCAGTTCTTC. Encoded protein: CASSLRGQPYNEQFF.